Presented here are 11 T cell receptor beta chains from one specimen sequenced in a study of shared clonotypes between healthy human individuals. Profiled with immunoSEQ multiplex PCR; TCRdb holds only in-frame clones, not every one. The sample contains approximately 2,000,000 clones, 90% to 95% of which appear only once. Naive CD8 cells comprised CD45RO-negative, CCR7-positively selected cells, excluding terminally differentiated effector memory CD45RA+ cells. Sequencing was performed on naive CD8+ T cells from PBMCs. The receptors stem from a man between 18 and 29 years old in good health. Some clones in this sample may be carry-over from other donors' samples.

The genes are TRBV30 and TRBJ2-5; possibly TRBD2 for D (5 bases). This CDR3 contains 15 residues. The germline CDR1 and CDR2 sequences are GTSNPN and SVGIG (reference sequence). Trimming removed 2 bases at V and 5 bases at J, with 18 bases between. CDR3 coding DNA: TGTGCCTGGAGTCCCGACCGGGATATTGGGGAGACCCAGTACTTC. Amino acids: CAWSPDRDIGETQYF.

This chain links TRBV11-2 with TRBJ2-7; TRBD2 aligns across 7 bases. CDR1 SGHAT and CDR2 FQNNGV come from the germline V gene. This CDR3 spans 16 amino acids. Trimming at V came to 5 bases and at J to 2 bases, leaving 12 bases not matched to a gene. CDR3 coding DNA: TGTGCCAGCAGCCTACGGGCGGGAGATCTGCCCTACGAGCAGTACTTC. It yields the protein CASSLRAGDLPYEQYF.

The chain is built from TRBV7-9 and TRBJ1-1; tentatively, D is TRBD1 (5 bases). The V gene's germline CDR1 is SEHNR and CDR2 FQNEAQ (reference sequence). Between the trimmed V and J ends, which lost 1 base and 5 bases, there was a span of 14 bases. The CDR3 runs 15 residues. The CDR3 spells CASSLGRGEETEAFF. The DNA for the CDR3 is TGTGCCAGCAGCTTAGGGCGGGGGGAAGAGACTGAAGCTTTCTTT.

The chain uses TRBV4-1 and TRBJ2-7, with D perhaps matching TRBD2 (7 bases). Germline CDR1 and CDR2: MGHRA and YSYEKL. The CDR3 runs to 15 residues. V lost 6 bases to trimming and J lost 0 bases, with 15 bases between them. This CDR3 is CASSQRDTYSYEQYF. The CDR3 DNA reads as TGCGCCAGCAGTCAGCGGGACACCTACTCCTACGAGCAGTACTTC.

This clone has only a few counts. This chain connects TRBV27 to TRBJ2-2, with D possibly being TRBD1 (7 bases). The CDR3 runs 14 residues. Germline V CDR1 and CDR2: MNHEY, SMNVEV (reference sequence). V was clipped by 6 bases and J by 5 bases, with 13 bases between them. The CDR3 DNA is TGTGCCAGCAGCCAACAGGGGAGGACCGGGGAGCTGTTTTTT. The encoded protein is CASSQQGRTGELFF.

The chain combines TRBV6-1 with TRBJ1-1; tentatively, D is TRBD1 (5 bases). Trimming pared 0 bases from V and 5 bases from J, leaving 10 bases between. The CDR3 spans 14 residues. Germline V gene sequence: CDR1 MNHNS, CDR2 SASEGT. The CDR3 DNA follows: TGTGCCAGCAGTGAAGCTTGGGGGTTGACTGAAGCTTTCTTT. Translating it yields CASSEAWGLTEAFF.

V and J are TRBV30 and TRBJ2-7, with D hard to call. Germline V gene lookup returns CDR1 GTSNPN and CDR2 SVGIG (reference sequence). The CDR3 spans 12 residues. Trimming cost V 4 bases and J 5 bases, with 12 bases left between them. This CDR3 reads CAWTPVGNEQYF. CDR3 coding DNA: TGTGCCTGGACCCCTGTAGGGAACGAGCAGTACTTC.

The chain couples TRBV7-2 to TRBJ1-2, with D tentatively TRBD1 (5 bases). V was clipped by 6 bases and J by 0 bases, with 14 bases between them. This CDR3 is 15 amino acids long. Per the germline V gene, CDR1 is SGHTA and CDR2 is FQGNSA. The CDR3 nucleotides read TGTGCCAGCAGAGTGGGGCAGGGATCTAACTATGGCTACACCTTC. Translation: CASRVGQGSNYGYTF.

The rearrangement links TRBV7-9 to TRBJ1-1; D remains unclear. Germline V gene sequence: CDR1 SEHNR, CDR2 FQNEAQ (reference sequence). The CDR3 totals 18 residues. V was shortened by 1 base and J by 0 bases, with 18 bases between the two germline ends. CDR3 sequence (DNA): TGTGCCAGCAGCTTAGGTTGGGGTGCGAATGGGGTGAACACTGAAGCTTTCTTT. Translation gives CASSLGWGANGVNTEAFF.

The chain links TRBV2 to TRBJ2-7; 9 bases line up with TRBD1. Looked up from germline, CDR1 is SNHLY and CDR2 is FYNNEI. The CDR3 sequence is 13 residues long. V shed 8 bases and J 4 bases; nucleotides not matched to a gene: 6. The chain's CDR3 is CASVDRGPYEQYF. Here the CDR3 DNA reads TGTGCCAGCGTGGACAGGGGACCTTACGAGCAGTACTTC.

The genes are TRBV19 and TRBJ1-1, with TRBD1 identical over 8 bases. Germline V gives CDR1 LNHDA, CDR2 SQIVND (reference sequence). The length of the CDR3 is 16 residues. Trimming removed 1 base from V and 0 bases from J; junction bases left unmatched: 4. CDR3 coding DNA: TGTGCCAGTAGTATAGGGCGACAGGGGATGAACACTGAAGCTTTCTTT. This sequence encodes CASSIGRQGMNTEAFF.